A selection of T cell receptor beta chains follows, all from one sample in a study of blood T cell repertoires in COVID-19. Clones were sequenced by immunoSEQ multiplex PCR, and TCRdb holds only the in-frame ones, with some missing. The data show about 4,300 clones, with approximately 78% seen just once and 42% held by the top ten. The sequencing input was peripheral blood. Source of these receptors: a human donor with active or convalescent COVID-19. The donor label of this sample is uncertain. Each CDR3 is given with its conserved first and last residue. The D gene is left open where the match is weak. The listing skips clone size in some rows; elsewhere it reads once, few, many or a size class.

j_call | v_call | d_call | clone_size | cdr3_aa | cdr3_nt
TRBJ1-2 | TRBV28 | NA | NA | CASSLPGGNYGYTF | TGTGCCAGCAGTTTACCGGGGGGCAACTATGGCTACACCTTC
TRBJ2-3 | TRBV1 | NA | NA | CTSSQIGTSGRDCTDTQYF | TGCACCAGCAGCCAGATAGGGACTAGCGGGAGGGATTGCACAGATACGCAGTATTTT
TRBJ2-7 | TRBV24-1 | NA | NA | CATSDPSTGEQYF | TGTGCCACCAGTGATCCCTCCACGGGAGAGCAGTACTTC
TRBJ2-5 | TRBV7-2 | TRBD1 | NA | CASSTQGSFMGETQYF | TGTGCCAGCAGCACACAGGGGAGTTTTATGGGAGAGACCCAGTACTTC
TRBJ1-5 | TRBV6-2/TRBV6-3 | NA | NA | CASSYSISRGGGNQPQHF | TGTGCCAGCAGTTACTCGATATCGAGGGGAGGGGGCAATCAGCCCCAGCATTTT
TRBJ1-1 | TRBV7-9 | NA | few | CASSFQYTEAFF | TGTGCCAGCAGCTTCCAGTACACTGAAGCTTTCTTT
TRBJ1-1 | TRBV7-9 | TRBD1 | NA | CASSARQGASEAFF | TGTGCCAGCAGCGCCAGACAGGGGGCGAGTGAAGCTTTCTTT
TRBJ2-7 | TRBV6-8 | TRBD1 | NA | CASRRCYRGLPSYEQYF | TGTGCCAGCAGAAGGTGTTACAGGGGGCTCCCCTCCTACGAGCAGTACTTC
TRBJ2-1 | TRBV7-9 | TRBD2 | NA | CASSFSGRDQFF | TGTGCCAGCAGCTTTAGCGGGAGGGACCAGTTCTTC
TRBJ2-2 | TRBV19 | NA | NA | CASSIRGSGELFF | TGTGCCAGTAGTATAAGGGGCTCCGGGGAGCTGTTTTTT
TRBJ1-6 | TRBV19 | NA | NA | CARACRGSYNSPLHF | TGTGCCAGGGCCTGCAGGGGCTCCTATAATTCACCCCTCCACTTT
TRBJ1-5 | TRBV6-5 | NA | NA | CASNVHADQPQHF | TGTGCCAGCAATGTACACGCGGATCAGCCCCAGCATTTT
TRBJ1-1 | TRBV2 | NA | hyperexpanded | CATGGEPNTEAFF | TGTGCCACCGGGGGGGAGCCGAACACTGAAGCTTTCTTT
TRBJ2-1 | TRBV7-6 | TRBD1 | NA | CASSYTWDRGDEQFF | TGTGCCAGCAGCTACACATGGGACAGGGGGGACGAGCAGTTCTTC
TRBJ2-7 | TRBV11-1 | TRBD2 | NA | CASSFPGLAGAYEQYF | TGTGCCAGCAGCTTCCCGGGACTAGCGGGGGCCTACGAGCAGTACTTC
TRBJ2-7 | TRBV6-2/TRBV6-3 | NA | NA | CASSYTSQSSYEQYF | TGTGCCAGCAGTTACACCTCACAGTCGTCCTACGAGCAGTACTTC
TRBJ2-3 | TRBV9 | TRBD1 | NA | CASSPRTGTTDTQYF | TGTGCCAGCAGCCCGCGGACAGGGACCACAGATACGCAGTATTTT
TRBJ2-3 | TRBV2 | NA | medium-sized | CASSEWGGGTSTDTQYF | TGTGCCAGCAGTGAATGGGGCGGAGGGACTAGCACAGATACGCAGTATTTT
TRBJ2-7 | TRBV19 | NA | NA | CASSIRGAPSPYEQYF | TGTGCCAGTAGTATCCGGGGGGCTCCTAGCCCCTACGAGCAGTACTTC
TRBJ2-6 | TRBV2 | TRBD1 | medium-sized | CASSETGFAGANVLTF | TGTGCCAGCAGTGAGACAGGGTTTGCTGGGGCCAACGTCCTGACTTTC
TRBJ2-5 | TRBV25-1 | TRBD1 | NA | CATLLKGAETQYF | TGTGCCACCCTACTGAAGGGGGCAGAGACCCAGTACTTC
TRBJ2-5 | TRBV15 | NA | few | CATSRESVPGETQYF | TGTGCCACCAGCAGAGAAAGCGTACCTGGGGAGACCCAGTACTTC